Below, 14 T cell receptor beta chains from the same sample are listed, as sequenced in a study of T cell changes during pregnancy in multiple sclerosis (dated by TCRdb to 2018 to 2020). Library preparation was by the immunoSEQ multiplex PCR assay. As stored in TCRdb, this immuneACCESS dataset retains in-frame rearrangements with V and J assigned. A fraction of the clones does not appear; measured against another copy, unresolved V genes explain less than half of the discrepancy, and the remainder lacks a known reason. This sample lists roughly 61,000 clones; around 94% were detected once. The ten largest account for under 3% of the sample. The sample was CD8+ T cells from peripheral blood mononuclear cells, taken after pregnancy. Receptors were obtained from a female donor with multiple sclerosis, enrolled in a pregnancy study.

J is TRBJ1-3 and V is TRBV7-2, with D hard to call. The CDR3 has 13 residues. With 8 bases removed from V and 0 bases from J, the gap between germline ends came to 8 bases. Germline V CDR1 and CDR2: SGHTA, FQGNSA. The CDR3 DNA is TGTGCCAGCCTCGGGTTCTCTGGAAACACCATATATTTT. Amino acid sequence: CASLGFSGNTIYF. The full variable domain, completed using reference TRBV7-2 and TRBJ1-3, is GAGVSQSPSNKVTEKGKDVELRCDPISGHTALYWYRQSLGQGLEFLIYFQGNSAPDKSGLPSDRFSAERTGGSVSTLTIQRTQQEDSAVYLCASLGFSGNTIYFGEGSWLTVV.

The chain carries TRBV6-4 and TRBJ2-6; 11 nucleotides agree with TRBD1. The CDR3 consists of 22 residues. The V and J ends lost 0 bases and 0 bases, in that order; junction bases with no gene match: 13. Germline values: CDR1 MRHNA, CDR2 SNTAGT. This CDR3 reads CASSDSIGAGTGGLSGANVLTF. CDR3 nucleotide sequence: TGTGCCAGCAGTGACTCCATAGGGGCCGGGACAGGGGGTCTCTCTGGGGCCAACGTCCTGACTTTC.

The genes are TRBV19 and TRBJ1-1; 7 bases align to TRBD1. CDR1 LNHDA and CDR2 SQIVND come from the germline V gene (reference sequence). The length of the CDR3 is 13 residues. V gave up 6 bases and J gave up 4 bases; unmatched junction bases: 5. The chain's CDR3 is CASRAGGTTEAFF. The CDR3 DNA follows: TGTGCCAGTAGAGCAGGGGGGACCACTGAAGCTTTCTTT.

The rearrangement uses TRBV13 and TRBJ2-3; D is ambiguous. CDR1 is PRHDT and CDR2 is FYEKMQ in the germline V gene (reference sequence). This CDR3 has 11 residues. V lost 5 bases and J 6 bases, leaving 6 bases between the germline ends. CDR3 sequence (DNA): TGTGCCAGCAGCACAACGGATACGCAGTATTTT. It specifies CASSTTDTQYF. Full variable domain (outside the CDR3, taken from reference TRBV13 and TRBJ2-3): AAGVIQSPRHLIKEKRETATLKCYPIPRHDTVYWYQQGPGQDPQFLISFYEKMQSDKGSIPDRFSAQQFSDYHSELNMSSLELGDSALYFCASSTTDTQYFGPGTRLTVL.

This rearrangement joins TRBV19 to TRBJ2-1; D uncertain. The CDR3 is 16 residues long. Trimming removed 3 bases from V and 2 bases from J, with 14 bases in between. CDR1 is LNHDA and CDR2 is SQIVND in the germline V gene (reference sequence). CDR3 sequence (DNA): TGTGCCAGTAGTATCTCGGTAGTGAACCCCTACAATGAGCAGTTCTTC. Its translation is CASSISVVNPYNEQFF. Drawing the rest from reference TRBV19 and TRBJ2-1, the complete variable domain is DGGITQSPKYLFRKEGQNVTLSCEQNLNHDAMYWYRQDPGQGLRLIYYSQIVNDFQKGDIAEGYSVSREKKESFPLTVTSAQKNPTAFYLCASSISVVNPYNEQFFGPGTRLTVL.

CDR3 loop: CASSLGDRQTDTQYF. DNA for the CDR3: TGTGCCAGCAGCTTAGGGGACAGGCAAACAGATACGCAGTATTTT. This chain links TRBV7-3 with TRBJ2-3, with 8 bases that match TRBD1. The V and J ends lost 2 bases and 3 bases, in that order; junction bases with no gene match: 4. CDR1 and CDR2 from the germline V gene are SGHTA and FQGTGA. The CDR3 is 15 amino acids.

This rearrangement joins TRBV7-2 to TRBJ2-1; 12 bases match TRBD2. Germline V gives CDR1 SGHTA, CDR2 FQGNSA. V shed 4 bases and J 5 bases; nucleotides not matched to a gene: 9. The CDR3 sequence is 17 residues long. The CDR3 coding sequence is TGTGCCAGCAGCTGGCGACTAGCGGGAGAGCTTGACAATGAGCAGTTCTTC. This translates into CASSWRLAGELDNEQFF.

This chain connects TRBV19 to TRBJ2-2; 8 positions agree with TRBD2. J gave up 8 bases and V 3 bases, and 5 bases lay outside the gene matches. Germline lookup yields CDR1 LNHDA and CDR2 SQIVND (reference sequence). This CDR3 region has 14 residues. CDR3 residues: CASSIQRETGELFF. The CDR3 DNA reads as TGTGCCAGTAGTATCCAGCGGGAGACTGGGGAGCTGTTTTTT.

The V and J genes are TRBV25-1 and TRBJ1-2, with D perhaps TRBD1 (6 bases). Germline V gene sequence: CDR1 MGHDK, CDR2 SYGVNS. This CDR3 region has 14 residues. Trimming stripped 4 bases from V and 3 bases from J, with 12 bases between. The CDR3 region has the DNA TGTGCCAGCAGTGCACGGACAGTCTACTATGGCTACACCTTC. It encodes CASSARTVYYGYTF.

The rearrangement links TRBV4-3 to TRBJ1-1; TRBD1 aligns across 12 bases. V shed 5 bases, J shed 6 bases, and the junction held 10 bases outside the gene matches. CDR1 and CDR2 from the germline V gene are LGHNA and YSLEER. This CDR3 comprises 16 residues. The CDR3 loop is CASSVGTGGEFSEAFF. Here the CDR3 DNA reads TGCGCCAGCAGCGTTGGGACAGGGGGCGAGTTCTCTGAAGCTTTCTTT.

The chain recombines TRBV6-1 with TRBJ2-7, with a possible D match to TRBD2 (6 bases). Trimming shortened V by 5 bases and J by 5 bases, and 10 bases separated the two germline ends. The CDR3 sequence is 12 residues long. Germline V lookup: CDR1 MNHNS, CDR2 SASEGT. CDR3 in amino acids: CASSPGTHEQYF. The CDR3 DNA reads TGTGCCAGCAGTCCCGGGACTCACGAGCAGTACTTC.

The chain combines TRBV6-6 with TRBJ2-2; 12 bases align to TRBD2. CDR3 length: 16 amino acids. CDR1 is MNHNY and CDR2 is SVGAGI in the germline V gene (reference sequence). J gave up 4 bases and V 5 bases, and 5 bases lay outside the gene matches. CDR3: CASSKLAGGITGELFF. The DNA of the CDR3 is TGTGCCAGCAGTAAACTAGCGGGAGGTATCACCGGGGAGCTGTTTTTT.

The genes are TRBV27 and TRBJ1-5, with 8 bases aligning to TRBD1. The V and J ends lost 5 bases and 1 base, in that order; junction bases with no gene match: 4. The CDR3 is 15 residues long. Germline V gene lookup returns CDR1 MNHEY and CDR2 SMNVEV (reference sequence). The CDR3 loop reads CASSPGTGSNQPQHF. The CDR3 DNA sequence: TGTGCCAGCAGTCCCGGGACAGGCAGCAATCAGCCCCAGCATTTT.

This clone was counted a single time. The chain joins TRBV13 to TRBJ2-2; 8 bases map to TRBD2. The length of the CDR3 is 18 residues. The V gene's germline CDR1 is PRHDT and CDR2 FYEKMQ (reference sequence). V lost 2 bases to trimming and J lost 4 bases; unmatched junction nucleotides: 12. The CDR3 DNA reads as TGTGCCAGCAGCTTAAACGCCGGAGCCGCGGGAGGCACCGGGGAGCTGTTTTTT. Protein product: CASSLNAGAAGGTGELFF.